The TCR beta chain described here comes from a study of beta chain features in type 1 diabetes. Study-wide background: What patients shared with healthy donors was a similar profile of age, gender and cell yields. Broader study findings: Possibly, sequencing cDNA over-represented cells that had high TCR expression levels. At VDJ recombination sites, type 1 diabetes patients had fewer insertions and more deleted nucleotides. A moderate, significant TCRB CDR3 shortening appeared in type 1 diabetes across four CD4+ subsets.

Investigators reverse transcribed all isolated RNA, so they sequenced expressed TCRB transcripts. TCRdb keeps only in-frame clones here, not all; method: immunoSEQ multiplex PCR. The sample comprises around 600,000 clones, around 11% of which are singletons, and roughly 0.12% rests with the top ten. With regard to this clone: What it binds is not known.

The sequencing sample was made of naive CD4+ T cells from blood. The TCR originated in a young man with type 1 diabetes.

The DNA for the CDR3 is TGTGCCAGCAGTTTATCAGGGACGGACTATTTTGGTCAGCCCCAGCATTTT. Encoded protein: CASSLSGTDYFGQPQHF. The chain has TRBV27 and TRBJ1-5, with D perhaps matching TRBD1 (5 bases). The CDR3 covers 17 residues. Trimming shortened V by 0 bases and J by 6 bases, and 18 bases separated the two germline ends. Germline V gene sequence: CDR1 MNHEY, CDR2 SMNVEV (reference sequence).